This T cell receptor (beta chain) appears in the sequencing data of a study of blood T cell repertoires in COVID-19. As for the study in general: Donors in the United States, Italy and Spain gave samples during acute or convalescent COVID-19. PBMCs, B-cell-depleted T cells, or T cells were the source of the cDNA or gDNA that made up the material.

Clones were sequenced by immunoSEQ multiplex PCR, and TCRdb holds only the in-frame ones, with some missing. The sample lists around 31,000 clones; 85% to 90% were seen once. This CDR3 has 14 residues. The V gene's germline CDR1 is MNHEY and CDR2 SMNVEV (reference sequence). Trimming took off 6 bases at V and 0 bases at J, with 8 bases between the two ends. Sequenced input: peripheral blood. The V gene is TRBV27, the J gene TRBJ2-2; D is perhaps TRBD1 (6 bases). The sequence was collected from a man in his 60s with acute or convalescent COVID-19. This CDR3 reads CASRWTANTGELFF. As DNA, the CDR3 is TGTGCCAGCAGGTGGACAGCGAACACCGGGGAGCTGTTTTTT.